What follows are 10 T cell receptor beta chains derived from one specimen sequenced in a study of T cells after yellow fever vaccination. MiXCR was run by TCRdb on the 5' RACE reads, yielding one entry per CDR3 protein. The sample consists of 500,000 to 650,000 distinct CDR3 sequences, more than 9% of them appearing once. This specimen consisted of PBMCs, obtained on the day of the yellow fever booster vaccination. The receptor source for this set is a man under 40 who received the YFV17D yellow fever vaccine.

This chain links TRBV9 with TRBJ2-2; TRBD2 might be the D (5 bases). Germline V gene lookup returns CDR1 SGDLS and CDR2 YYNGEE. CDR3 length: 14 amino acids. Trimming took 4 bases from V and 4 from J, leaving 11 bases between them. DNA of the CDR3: TGTGCCAGCAGCCACGGACTTATCACCGGGGAGCTGTTTTTT. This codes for CASSHGLITGELFF.

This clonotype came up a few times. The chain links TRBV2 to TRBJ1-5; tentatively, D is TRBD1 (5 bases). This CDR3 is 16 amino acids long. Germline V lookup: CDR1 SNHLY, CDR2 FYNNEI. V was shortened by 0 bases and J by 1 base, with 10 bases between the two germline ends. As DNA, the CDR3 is TGTGCCAGCAGTGAAGCGGTGGGGGGGAGCAATCAGCCCCAGCATTTT. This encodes CASSEAVGGSNQPQHF. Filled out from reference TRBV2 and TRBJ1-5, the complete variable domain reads EPEVTQTPSHQVTQMGQEVILRCVPISNHLYFYWYRQILGQKVEFLVSFYNNEISEKSEIFDDQFSVERPDGSNFTLKIRSTKLEDSAMYFCASSEAVGGSNQPQHFGDGTRLSIL.

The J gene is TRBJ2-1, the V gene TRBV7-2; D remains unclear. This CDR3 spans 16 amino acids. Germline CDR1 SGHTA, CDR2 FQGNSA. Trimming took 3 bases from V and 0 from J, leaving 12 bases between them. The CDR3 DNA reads TGTGCCAGCAGCTTTTCCCCCCCCGTCTCCTACAATGAGCAGTTCTTC. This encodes CASSFSPPVSYNEQFF.

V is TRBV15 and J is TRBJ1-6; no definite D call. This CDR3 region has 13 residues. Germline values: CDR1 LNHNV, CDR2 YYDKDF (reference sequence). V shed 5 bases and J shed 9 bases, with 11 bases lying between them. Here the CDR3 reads CATSEGPLSPLHF. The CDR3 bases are TGTGCCACCAGCGAGGGCCCGCTTTCACCCCTCCACTTT. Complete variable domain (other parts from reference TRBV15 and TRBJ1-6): DAMVIQNPRYQVTQFGKPVTLSCSQTLNHNVMYWYQQKSSQAPKLLFHYYDKDFNNEADTPDNFQSRRPNTSFCFLDIRSPGLGDTAMYLCATSEGPLSPLHFGNGTRLTVT.

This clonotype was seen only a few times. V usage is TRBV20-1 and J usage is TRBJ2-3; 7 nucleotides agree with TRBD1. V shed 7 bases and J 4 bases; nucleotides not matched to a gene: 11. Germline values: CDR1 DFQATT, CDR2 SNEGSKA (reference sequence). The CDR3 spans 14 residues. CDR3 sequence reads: CSVPDRPSPDTQYF. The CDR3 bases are TGCAGTGTTCCGGACAGGCCCTCCCCAGATACGCAGTATTTT.

In nucleotides, the CDR3 is TGTGCCAGCAGCTTAGGTGGGGGGCGGAACGAGCAGTACTTC. It yields the protein CASSLGGGRNEQYF. The gene calls are TRBV11-2 and TRBJ2-7; D possibly uses TRBD1 or TRBD2 (6 bases each). The V end lost 1 base, the J end lost 5 bases, and 12 bases lay between the germline ends. This CDR3 has 14 residues. CDR1 and CDR2 (germline): SGHAT, FQNNGV.

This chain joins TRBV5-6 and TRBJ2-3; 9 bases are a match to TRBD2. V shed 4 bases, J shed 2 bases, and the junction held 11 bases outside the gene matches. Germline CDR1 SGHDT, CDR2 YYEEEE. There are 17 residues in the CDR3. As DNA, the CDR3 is TGTGCCAGCAGCCACCCCTGGACTAGCGAAGACACAGATACGCAGTATTTT. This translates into CASSHPWTSEDTDTQYF.

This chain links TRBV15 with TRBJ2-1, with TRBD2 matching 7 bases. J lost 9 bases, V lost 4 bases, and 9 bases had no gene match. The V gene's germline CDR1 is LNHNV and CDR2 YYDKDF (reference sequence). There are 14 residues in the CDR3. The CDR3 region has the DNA TGTGCCACCAGCATGAGGAGCGGGGTGGGTGAGCAGTTCTTC. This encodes CATSMRSGVGEQFF.

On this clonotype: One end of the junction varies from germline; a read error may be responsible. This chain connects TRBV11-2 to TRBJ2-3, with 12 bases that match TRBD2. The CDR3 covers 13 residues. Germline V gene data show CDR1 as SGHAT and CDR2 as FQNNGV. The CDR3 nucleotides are TGTGCCAGCAGCTCTAGACTAGCGGGAGCCCCACATTTT. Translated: CASSSRLAGAPHF.

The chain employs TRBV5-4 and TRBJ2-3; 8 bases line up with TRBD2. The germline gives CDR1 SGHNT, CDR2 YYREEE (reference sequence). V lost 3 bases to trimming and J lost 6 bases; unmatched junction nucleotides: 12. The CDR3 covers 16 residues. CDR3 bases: TGTGCCAGCAGCTCTAGGACTAGCTCTTTGTCGGATACGCAGTATTTT. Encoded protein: CASSSRTSSLSDTQYF.